This is a list of T cell receptor beta chains from one sample in a study of type 1 regulatory T cells. TCRdb ran MiXCR on the reads and lists one entry per CDR3 protein. Altogether roughly 25,000 distinct CDR3 sequences are present, 72% being singletons, with the ten largest covering over 12%. For these TCRs, the target antigens are not known. Sequences were obtained from cultured T cells, either the whole culture or a sorted T cell fraction (not recorded which). The origin of the receptors is a human donor in good health. CDR3s include the opening cysteine and the closing phenylalanine or tryptophan. A D gene is named only where the DNA matches it firmly. Size is omitted from some rows. Given values are once, few, many or a class for expanded clones.

D: .; V: TRBV5-1; length: 14; size: .; J: TRBJ1-1; DNA: TGCGCCAGCTCAATGACCGGGATTGGCACTGAAGCTTTCTTT; CDR3: CASSMTGIGTEAFF
D: .; V: TRBV20-1; length: 15; size: once; J: TRBJ2-2; DNA: TGCAGTGCTAGACGAACGGGGGCGATCACCGGGGAGCTGTTTTTT; CDR3: CSARRTGAITGELFF
D: .; V: TRBV18; length: 12; size: few; J: TRBJ2-7; DNA: TGTGCCAGCTCACCGTCTTCCTACGAGCAGTACTTC; CDR3: CASSPSSYEQYF
D: .; V: TRBV29-1; length: 15; size: .; J: TRBJ1-5; DNA: TGCAGCGTTGTAGTGGGGGGCGCGGGCAATCAGCCCCAGCATTTT; CDR3: CSVVVGGAGNQPQHF
D: .; V: TRBV6-2/TRBV6-3; length: 15; size: .; J: TRBJ2-2; DNA: TGTGCCAGCAGTTACGAGGCGGGCGCCAGAGGGGAGCTGTTTTTT; CDR3: CASSYEAGARGELFF
D: TRBD1; V: TRBV12-3/TRBV12-4; length: 15; size: .; J: TRBJ1-1; DNA: TGTGCCAGCAGTACACCGGGACAGATGAACACTGAAGCTTTCTTT; CDR3: CASSTPGQMNTEAFF
D: TRBD1; V: TRBV5-1; length: 15; size: few; J: TRBJ2-1; DNA: TGCGCCAGCCATAAGAGGCAGGGGGATTACAATGAGCAGTTCTTC; CDR3: CASHKRQGDYNEQFF
D: .; V: TRBV5-1; length: 14; size: .; J: TRBJ1-1; DNA: TGCGCCAGCAGCCGGGCCATCGCGAACACTGAAGCTTTCTTT; CDR3: CASSRAIANTEAFF
D: .; V: TRBV7-2; length: 15; size: .; J: TRBJ2-3; DNA: TGTGCCAGCAGCACAAAGCGGGTCAAGGCAGATACGCAGTATTTT; CDR3: CASSTKRVKADTQYF
D: .; V: TRBV4-3; length: 15; size: few; J: TRBJ1-6; DNA: TGTGCCAGCAGCTTAAGAAACGCGGAAGATTCACCCCTTCACTTT; CDR3: CASSLRNAEDSPLHF
D: .; V: TRBV7-3; length: 14; size: few; J: TRBJ1-1; DNA: TGTGCCAGCAGCTTAAGCCCGGGCAGTACTGAAGCTTTCTTT; CDR3: CASSLSPGSTEAFF
D: TRBD1; V: TRBV12-3/TRBV12-4; length: 15; size: .; J: TRBJ1-2; DNA: TGTGCCAGCAGTCCGGGACAGGTCTTTAGCTATGGCTACACCTTC; CDR3: CASSPGQVFSYGYTF
D: .; V: TRBV3-1; length: 14; size: once; J: TRBJ1-1; DNA: TGTGCCAGCAGCGGTGCCGTCAGGGGCACTGAAGCTTTCTTT; CDR3: CASSGAVRGTEAFF
D: .; V: TRBV11-2; length: 14; size: .; J: TRBJ1-2; DNA: TGTGCCAGCAGCTTACGACATGGATTCTATGGCTACACCTTC; CDR3: CASSLRHGFYGYTF
D: .; V: TRBV7-2; length: 15; size: .; J: TRBJ1-5; DNA: TGTGCCAGCAGCTTATCGGGAGGCGGCAATCAGCCCCAGCATTTT; CDR3: CASSLSGGGNQPQHF
D: .; V: TRBV7-2; length: 15; size: few; J: TRBJ1-2; DNA: TGTGCCAGCAGCAGGCCGCCGACAGTTTTCAGCGGCTACACCTTC; CDR3: CASSRPPTVFSGYTF
D: TRBD2; V: TRBV4-2; length: 16; size: .; J: TRBJ2-5; DNA: TGTGCCAGCAGCCCGGAACGGGGGGACCCCCAAGAGACCCAGTACTTC; CDR3: CASSPERGDPQETQYF
D: .; V: TRBV7-2; length: 15; size: .; J: TRBJ1-1; DNA: TGTGCCAGCAGCCCGTCGACAGCCCGGGGGACTGAAGCTTTCTTT; CDR3: CASSPSTARGTEAFF
D: .; V: TRBV7-2; length: 14; size: .; J: TRBJ2-1; DNA: TGTGCCAGCAGCTTAGTGGGGGCAAGCAATGAGCAGTTCTTC; CDR3: CASSLVGASNEQFF
D: .; V: TRBV4-3; length: 15; size: .; J: TRBJ2-1; DNA: TGCGCCAGCAGCCAAGAAGGTTCCTCCTACAATGAGCAGTTCTTC; CDR3: CASSQEGSSYNEQFF
D: TRBD1; V: TRBV30; length: 17; size: .; J: TRBJ1-3; DNA: TGTGCCTGGAGTGGGGGGACAGGGGGACAGTTCGGAAACACCATATATTTT; CDR3: CAWSGGTGGQFGNTIYF
D: .; V: TRBV7-9; length: 15; size: .; J: TRBJ2-5; DNA: TGTGCCAGCAGCCACTCTTCGAGTGGGAAGGAGACCCAGTACTTC; CDR3: CASSHSSSGKETQYF
D: TRBD2; V: TRBV12-3/TRBV12-4; length: 14; size: medium-sized; J: TRBJ2-1; DNA: TGTGCCAGCAGGCGGGGGGCTCTCTACAATGAGCAGTTCTTC; CDR3: CASRRGALYNEQFF
D: TRBD1; V: TRBV7-8; length: 13; size: .; J: TRBJ2-5; DNA: TGTGCCAGCAGCTTAGGCCCAGGGGGGACCCAGTACTTC; CDR3: CASSLGPGGTQYF
D: .; V: TRBV12-3/TRBV12-4; length: 14; size: medium-sized; J: TRBJ1-5; DNA: TGTGCCAGCAGTCTGAGAGCTTTCAATCAGCCCCAGCATTTT; CDR3: CASSLRAFNQPQHF
D: TRBD1; V: TRBV6-5; length: 14; size: few; J: TRBJ1-1; DNA: TGTGCCAGCAGTTACTTGGACAGGGGCACTGAAGCTTTCTTT; CDR3: CASSYLDRGTEAFF
D: .; V: TRBV5-1; length: 13; size: .; J: TRBJ1-1; DNA: TGCGCCAGCAGCTTGGACAGAGCGTCTGAAGCTTTCTTT; CDR3: CASSLDRASEAFF
D: TRBD1; V: TRBV12-3/TRBV12-4; length: 12; size: few; J: TRBJ2-5; DNA: TGTGCCAGCAGCGACAGGGGAGAGACCCAGTACTTC; CDR3: CASSDRGETQYF
D: .; V: TRBV5-1; length: 17; size: few; J: TRBJ2-1; DNA: TGCGCCAGCAGCTTGGGGGTTCGACCTTCTAGGGACAATGAGCAGTTCTTC; CDR3: CASSLGVRPSRDNEQFF
D: TRBD2; V: TRBV4-1; length: 15; size: few; J: TRBJ2-1; DNA: TGCGCCAGCAGCCACGGACTAGCGGGGGGAGGTGAGCAGTTCTTC; CDR3: CASSHGLAGGGEQFF
D: .; V: TRBV7-9; length: 10; size: .; J: TRBJ2-1; DNA: TGTGCCAGCAGCTACAATGAGCAGTTCTTC; CDR3: CASSYNEQFF
D: .; V: TRBV7-9; length: 13; size: .; J: TRBJ1-1; DNA: TGTGCCAGCAGCTTGGAACAGGGATCTGAAGCTTTCTTT; CDR3: CASSLEQGSEAFF
D: .; V: TRBV20-1; length: 10; size: .; J: TRBJ2-7; DNA: TGCAGTGCTAGCCTCAGGGAGCAGTACTTC; CDR3: CSASLREQYF
D: .; V: TRBV19; length: 15; size: few; J: TRBJ2-2; DNA: TGTGCCAGTAGTAGATGGACTGGGAACACCGGGGAGCTGTTTTTT; CDR3: CASSRWTGNTGELFF
D: .; V: TRBV5-1; length: 14; size: .; J: TRBJ2-7; DNA: TGCGCCAGCAGCTTGGTACCGAACTCCTACGAGCAGTACTTC; CDR3: CASSLVPNSYEQYF
D: TRBD1; V: TRBV2; length: 17; size: .; J: TRBJ1-1; DNA: TGTGCCAGCAGCGGTCGTATTGGACCAGGGGGGAACACTGAAGCTTTCTTT; CDR3: CASSGRIGPGGNTEAFF
D: TRBD1; V: TRBV6-1; length: 15; size: .; J: TRBJ1-5; DNA: TGTGCCAGCAGTGAATCAGGCGGACAGGGACAGCCCCAGCATTTT; CDR3: CASSESGGQGQPQHF
D: TRBD1; V: TRBV27; length: 15; size: few; J: TRBJ1-3; DNA: TGTGCCAGCCGCACTTCAGGGGGCTCTGGAAACACCATATATTTT; CDR3: CASRTSGGSGNTIYF
D: TRBD1; V: TRBV18; length: 16; size: .; J: TRBJ2-3; DNA: TGTGCCAGCTCACCACTCGGGGGACAGGGTTTCGGGACCCAGTACTTT; CDR3: CASSPLGGQGFGTQYF
D: .; V: TRBV7-2; length: 15; size: .; J: TRBJ1-2; DNA: TGTGCCAGCATCCGAGGGGGGGTTGAGGGCGATGGCTACACCTTC; CDR3: CASIRGGVEGDGYTF
D: TRBD1; V: TRBV10-3; length: 16; size: .; J: TRBJ2-3; DNA: TGTGCCATCAGTGACCTGACAGGGGGCGGGAAAGATACGCAGTATTTT; CDR3: CAISDLTGGGKDTQYF
D: TRBD2; V: TRBV7-8; length: 17; size: .; J: TRBJ2-4; DNA: TGTGCCAGCAGCTTAGGCGGGGGGGGGCTAGCCAAAAACATTCAGTACTTC; CDR3: CASSLGGGGLAKNIQYF
D: .; V: TRBV6-2/TRBV6-3; length: 16; size: .; J: TRBJ1-2; DNA: TGTGCCAGCAGTTACTCGAAGGGGACCGTCAACTATGGCTACACCTTC; CDR3: CASSYSKGTVNYGYTF
D: .; V: TRBV29-1; length: 14; size: few; J: TRBJ2-2; DNA: TGCAGCGTTGACTCCCCCAAGCGGACCGGGGAGCTGTTTTTT; CDR3: CSVDSPKRTGELFF
D: .; V: TRBV10-3; length: 17; size: .; J: TRBJ1-2; DNA: TGTGCCATCACCTCGGGTGTCGGGAAGTCCCTTAACTATGGCTACACCTTC; CDR3: CAITSGVGKSLNYGYTF
D: .; V: TRBV20-1; length: 15; size: .; J: TRBJ2-5; DNA: TGCAGTGCTCGCCCAGGACCCATGGCTGGAGAGACCCAGTACTTC; CDR3: CSARPGPMAGETQYF
D: .; V: TRBV20-1; length: 11; size: few; J: TRBJ1-4; DNA: TGCAGTGCTATCAGGGGCGAAAAACTGTTTTTT; CDR3: CSAIRGEKLFF
D: .; V: TRBV18; length: 14; size: .; J: TRBJ1-2; DNA: TGTGCCAGCTCACCTCCGGGGCCCTCCTATGGCTACGCCTTC; CDR3: CASSPPGPSYGYAF
D: TRBD1; V: TRBV24-1; length: 15; size: medium-sized; J: TRBJ2-3; DNA: TGTGCCACCAGTGATCGGGACAGACGCACAGATACGCAGTATTTT; CDR3: CATSDRDRRTDTQYF
D: .; V: TRBV5-1; length: 15; size: medium-sized; J: TRBJ1-1; DNA: TGCGCCAGCAGCTCGAATGGACTGCTGAACACTGAAGCTTTCTTT; CDR3: CASSSNGLLNTEAFF
D: .; V: TRBV7-9; length: 15; size: .; J: TRBJ2-7; DNA: TGTGCCAGCAGCCCCCTGGCAGGGCTCTCCTACGAGCAGTACTTC; CDR3: CASSPLAGLSYEQYF
D: .; V: TRBV5-1; length: 12; size: .; J: TRBJ1-2; DNA: TGCGCCAGCACCTCAACGGGGAGCGGCTACACCTTC; CDR3: CASTSTGSGYTF
D: .; V: TRBV7-2; length: 14; size: .; J: TRBJ2-3; DNA: TGTGCCAGCAGTCCACGGAGACAGACAGATACGCAGTATTTT; CDR3: CASSPRRQTDTQYF